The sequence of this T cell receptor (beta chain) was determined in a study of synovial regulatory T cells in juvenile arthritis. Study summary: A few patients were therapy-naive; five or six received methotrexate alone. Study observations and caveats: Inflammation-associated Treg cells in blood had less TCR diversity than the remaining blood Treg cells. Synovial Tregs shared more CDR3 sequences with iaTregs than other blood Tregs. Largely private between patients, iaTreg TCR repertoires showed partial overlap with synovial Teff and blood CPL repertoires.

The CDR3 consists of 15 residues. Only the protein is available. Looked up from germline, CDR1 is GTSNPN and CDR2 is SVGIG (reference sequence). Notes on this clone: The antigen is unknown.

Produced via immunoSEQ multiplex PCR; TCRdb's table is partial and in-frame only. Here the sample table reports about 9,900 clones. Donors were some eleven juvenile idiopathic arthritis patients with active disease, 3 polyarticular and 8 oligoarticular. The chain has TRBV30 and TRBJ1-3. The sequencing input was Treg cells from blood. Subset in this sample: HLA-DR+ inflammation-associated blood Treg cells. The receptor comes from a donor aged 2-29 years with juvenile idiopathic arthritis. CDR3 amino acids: CAWTEGLVAGNTIYF.